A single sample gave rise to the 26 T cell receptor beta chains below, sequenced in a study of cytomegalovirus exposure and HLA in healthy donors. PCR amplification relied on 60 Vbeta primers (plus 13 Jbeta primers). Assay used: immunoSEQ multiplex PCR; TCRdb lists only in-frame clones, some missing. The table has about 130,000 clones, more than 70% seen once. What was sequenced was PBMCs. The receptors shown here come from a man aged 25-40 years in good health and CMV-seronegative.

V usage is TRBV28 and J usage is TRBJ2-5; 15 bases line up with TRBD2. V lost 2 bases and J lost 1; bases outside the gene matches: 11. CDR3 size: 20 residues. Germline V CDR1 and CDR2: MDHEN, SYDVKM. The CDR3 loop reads CASSLNFPGLAGGSQETQYF. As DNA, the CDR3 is TGTGCCAGCAGTTTAAACTTTCCGGGACTAGCGGGGGGCTCCCAAGAGACCCAGTACTTC.

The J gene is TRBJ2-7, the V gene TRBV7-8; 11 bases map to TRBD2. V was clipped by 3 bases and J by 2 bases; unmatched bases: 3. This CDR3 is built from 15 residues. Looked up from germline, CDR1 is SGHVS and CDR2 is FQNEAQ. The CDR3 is CASSFGTSGPYEQYF. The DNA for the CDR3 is TGTGCCAGCAGCTTCGGGACTAGCGGTCCCTACGAGCAGTACTTC.

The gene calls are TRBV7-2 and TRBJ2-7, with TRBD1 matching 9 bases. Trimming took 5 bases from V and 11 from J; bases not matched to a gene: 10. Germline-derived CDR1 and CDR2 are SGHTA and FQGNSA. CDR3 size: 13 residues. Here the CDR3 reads CASSLSGQGREYF. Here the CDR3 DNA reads TGTGCCAGCAGCCTGAGCGGACAGGGGAGAGAGTACTTC.

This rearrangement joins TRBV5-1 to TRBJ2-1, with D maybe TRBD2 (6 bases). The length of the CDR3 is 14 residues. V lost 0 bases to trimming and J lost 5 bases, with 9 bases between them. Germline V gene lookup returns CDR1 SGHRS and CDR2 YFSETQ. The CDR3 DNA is TGCGCCAGCAGCTTGGAGTTAGCGGACAATGAGCAGTTCTTC. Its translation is CASSLELADNEQFF. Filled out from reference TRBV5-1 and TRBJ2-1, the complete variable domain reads KAGVTQTPRYLIKTRGQQVTLSCSPISGHRSVSWYQQTPGQGLQFLFEYFSETQRNKGNFPGRFSGRQFSNSRSEMNVSTLELGDSALYLCASSLELADNEQFFGPGTRLTVL.

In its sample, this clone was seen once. The CDR3 DNA is TGCGCCAGCAGCCAAGCCGGGACAGGGGATGAAAAACTGTTTTTT. Translation: CASSQAGTGDEKLFF. The chain is built from TRBV4-1 and TRBJ1-4, with TRBD1 identical over 10 bases. Germline V gene sequence: CDR1 MGHRA, CDR2 YSYEKL. Trimming cost V 1 base and J 6 bases; bases outside gene matches: 2. This CDR3 region has 15 residues.

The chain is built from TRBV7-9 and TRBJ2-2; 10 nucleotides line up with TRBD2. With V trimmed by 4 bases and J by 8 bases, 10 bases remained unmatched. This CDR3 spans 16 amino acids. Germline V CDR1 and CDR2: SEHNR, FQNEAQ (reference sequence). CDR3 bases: TGTGCCAGCAGCTCTCCAGCGGGAGGGCCCACAGGGGAGCTGTTTTTT. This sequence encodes CASSSPAGGPTGELFF.

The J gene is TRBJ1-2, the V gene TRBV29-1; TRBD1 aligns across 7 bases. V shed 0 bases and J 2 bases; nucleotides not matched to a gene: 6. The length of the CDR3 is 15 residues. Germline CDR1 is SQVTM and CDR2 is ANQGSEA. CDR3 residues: CSVEDSGGSNYGYTF. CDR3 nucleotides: TGCAGCGTTGAAGATTCAGGGGGTTCAAACTATGGCTACACCTTC.

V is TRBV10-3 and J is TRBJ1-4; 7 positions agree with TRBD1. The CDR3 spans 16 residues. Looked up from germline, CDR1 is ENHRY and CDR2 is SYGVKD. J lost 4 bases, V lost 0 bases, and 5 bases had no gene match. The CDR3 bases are TGTGCCATCAGTGAGTCAGGGGGACAGTATAATGAAAAACTGTTTTTT. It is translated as CAISESGGQYNEKLFF.

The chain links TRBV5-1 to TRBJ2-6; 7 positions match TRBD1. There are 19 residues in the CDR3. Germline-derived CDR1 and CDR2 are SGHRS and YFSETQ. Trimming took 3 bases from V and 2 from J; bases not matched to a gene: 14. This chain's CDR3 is CASSSRETGPQPGANVLTF. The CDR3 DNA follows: TGCGCCAGCAGCTCCCGCGAGACAGGGCCACAGCCTGGGGCCAACGTCCTGACTTTC.

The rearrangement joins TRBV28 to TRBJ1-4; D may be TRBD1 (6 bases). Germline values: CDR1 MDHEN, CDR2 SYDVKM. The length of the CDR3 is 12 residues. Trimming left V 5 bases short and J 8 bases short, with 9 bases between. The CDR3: CASSRQVEKLFF. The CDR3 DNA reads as TGTGCCAGCAGTCGACAGGTAGAAAAACTGTTTTTT.

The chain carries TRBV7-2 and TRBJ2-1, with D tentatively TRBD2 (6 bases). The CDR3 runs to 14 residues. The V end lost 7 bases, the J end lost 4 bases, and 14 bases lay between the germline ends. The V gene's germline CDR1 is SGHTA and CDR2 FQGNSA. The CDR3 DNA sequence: TGTGCCAGCACCTACAGAGGAGGGTACAATGAGCAGTTCTTC. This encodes CASTYRGGYNEQFF. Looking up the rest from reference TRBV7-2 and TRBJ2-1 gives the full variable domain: GAGVSQSPSNKVTEKGKDVELRCDPISGHTALYWYRQSLGQGLEFLIYFQGNSAPDKSGLPSDRFSAERTGGSVSTLTIQRTQQEDSAVYLCASTYRGGYNEQFFGPGTRLTVL.

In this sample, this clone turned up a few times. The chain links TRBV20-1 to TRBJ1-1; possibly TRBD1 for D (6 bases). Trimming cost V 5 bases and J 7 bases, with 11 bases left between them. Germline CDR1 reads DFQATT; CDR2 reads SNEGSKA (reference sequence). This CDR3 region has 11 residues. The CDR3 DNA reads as TGCAGTGCTGCAGGGGACCTTGAAGCTTTCTTT. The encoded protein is CSAAGDLEAFF.

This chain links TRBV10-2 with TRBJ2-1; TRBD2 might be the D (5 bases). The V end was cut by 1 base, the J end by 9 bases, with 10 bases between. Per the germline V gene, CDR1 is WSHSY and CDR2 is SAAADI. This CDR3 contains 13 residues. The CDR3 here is CASSEFEAGEQFF. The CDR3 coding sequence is TGCGCCAGCAGTGAGTTTGAGGCGGGTGAGCAGTTCTTC.

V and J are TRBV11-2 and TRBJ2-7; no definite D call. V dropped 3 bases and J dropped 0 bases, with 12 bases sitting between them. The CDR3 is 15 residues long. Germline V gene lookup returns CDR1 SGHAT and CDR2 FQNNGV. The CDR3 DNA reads TGTGCCAGCAGCTTCCGGATAGCCAGCTCCTACGAGCAGTACTTC. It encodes CASSFRIASSYEQYF.

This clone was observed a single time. In DNA form, the CDR3 reads TGTGCCAGCAGCCCACCGAGCCGGGACTCCTACAATGAGCAGTTCTTC. Translated, it gives CASSPPSRDSYNEQFF. The chain couples TRBV7-9 to TRBJ2-1; D might be TRBD2 (5 bases). In germline, CDR1 is SEHNR, CDR2 FQNEAQ (reference sequence). V was clipped by 5 bases and J by 0 bases, with 14 bases between them. The CDR3 extends over 16 amino acids.

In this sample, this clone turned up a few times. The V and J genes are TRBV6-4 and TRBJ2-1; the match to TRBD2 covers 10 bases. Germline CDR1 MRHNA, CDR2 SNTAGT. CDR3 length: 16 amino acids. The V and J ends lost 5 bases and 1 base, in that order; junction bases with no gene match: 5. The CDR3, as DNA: TGTGCCAGCAGTTTTGAACTAGCGGGGTCCTACAATGAGCAGTTCTTC. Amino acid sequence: CASSFELAGSYNEQFF.

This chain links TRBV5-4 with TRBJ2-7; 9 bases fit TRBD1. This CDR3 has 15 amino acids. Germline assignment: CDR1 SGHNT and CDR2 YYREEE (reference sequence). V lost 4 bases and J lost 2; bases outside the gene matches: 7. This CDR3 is CASSTRTGAPYEQYF. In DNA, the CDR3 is TGTGCCAGCAGCACGAGGACAGGGGCCCCCTACGAGCAGTACTTC.

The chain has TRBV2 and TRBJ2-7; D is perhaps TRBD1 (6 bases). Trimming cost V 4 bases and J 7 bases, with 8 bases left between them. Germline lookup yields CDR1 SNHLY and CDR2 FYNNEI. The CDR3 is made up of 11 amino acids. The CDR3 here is CASSGQGEQYF. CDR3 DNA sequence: TGTGCCAGCAGTGGTCAGGGGGAGCAGTACTTC.

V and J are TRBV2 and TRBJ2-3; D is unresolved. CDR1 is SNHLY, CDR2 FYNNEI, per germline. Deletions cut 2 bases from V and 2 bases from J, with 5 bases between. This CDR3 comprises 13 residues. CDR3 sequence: CASSEQNTDTQYF. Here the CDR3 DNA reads TGTGCCAGCAGTGAACAAAACACAGATACGCAGTATTTT.

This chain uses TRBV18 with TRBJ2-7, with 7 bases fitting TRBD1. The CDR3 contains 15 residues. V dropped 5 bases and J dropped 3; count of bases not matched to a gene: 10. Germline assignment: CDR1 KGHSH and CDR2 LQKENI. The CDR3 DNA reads TGTGCCAGCTCAACTCTCCGGGACAGCGGCTACGAGCAGTACTTC. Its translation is CASSTLRDSGYEQYF.

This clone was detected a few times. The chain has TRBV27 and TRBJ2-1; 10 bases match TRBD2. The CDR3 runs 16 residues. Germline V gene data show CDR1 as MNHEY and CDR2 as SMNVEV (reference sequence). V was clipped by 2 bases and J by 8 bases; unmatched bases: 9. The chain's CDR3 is CASSLPLAGALDEQFF. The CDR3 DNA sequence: TGTGCCAGCAGTTTACCCCTAGCGGGAGCTTTGGATGAGCAGTTCTTC.

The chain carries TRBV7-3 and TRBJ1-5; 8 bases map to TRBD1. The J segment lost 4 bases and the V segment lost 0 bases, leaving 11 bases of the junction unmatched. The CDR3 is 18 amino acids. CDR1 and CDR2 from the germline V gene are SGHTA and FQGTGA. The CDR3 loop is CASSLTGGGRGRNQPQHF. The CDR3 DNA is TGTGCCAGCAGCTTAACGGGGGGGGGCAGGGGGCGGAATCAGCCCCAGCATTTT.

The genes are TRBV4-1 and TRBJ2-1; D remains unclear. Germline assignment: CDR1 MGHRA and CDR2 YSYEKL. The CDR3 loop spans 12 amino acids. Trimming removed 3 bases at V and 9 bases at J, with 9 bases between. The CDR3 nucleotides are TGCGCCAGCAGCCACAGTTCCCTTGAGCAGTTCTTC. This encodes CASSHSSLEQFF.

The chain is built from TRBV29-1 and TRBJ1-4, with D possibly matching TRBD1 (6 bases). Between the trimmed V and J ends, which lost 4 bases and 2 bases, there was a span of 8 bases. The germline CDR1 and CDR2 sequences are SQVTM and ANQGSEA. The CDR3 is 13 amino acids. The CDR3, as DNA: TGCAGCGTTGGGGGGGGCACTAATGAAAAACTGTTTTTT. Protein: CSVGGGTNEKLFF.

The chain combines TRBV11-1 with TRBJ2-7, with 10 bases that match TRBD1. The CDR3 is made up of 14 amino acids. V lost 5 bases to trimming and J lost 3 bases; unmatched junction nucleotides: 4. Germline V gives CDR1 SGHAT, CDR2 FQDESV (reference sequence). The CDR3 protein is CASSPRTGGYEQYF. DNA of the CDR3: TGTGCCAGCAGCCCTAGGACAGGGGGCTACGAGCAGTACTTC. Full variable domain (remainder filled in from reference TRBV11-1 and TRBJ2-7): EAEVAQSPRYKITEKSQAVAFWCDPISGHATLYWYRQILGQGPELLVQFQDESVVDDSQLPKDRFSAERLKGVDSTLKIQPAELGDSAMYLCASSPRTGGYEQYFGPGTRLTVT.

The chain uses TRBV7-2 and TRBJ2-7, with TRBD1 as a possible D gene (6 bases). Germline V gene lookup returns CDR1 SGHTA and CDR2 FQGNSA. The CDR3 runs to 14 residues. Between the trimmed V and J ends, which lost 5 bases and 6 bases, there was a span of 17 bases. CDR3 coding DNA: TGTGCCAGCAGCGAGGGACAAGGGCTTGGCGAGCAGTACTTC. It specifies CASSEGQGLGEQYF.